Listed below are T cell receptor beta chains from one sample, sequenced in a study of sequential checkpoint blockade in melanoma. Assay used: immunoSEQ multiplex PCR; TCRdb lists only in-frame clones, some missing. The sample has around 7,500 clones; 50% to 75% are singletons. Sequenced here: CD8+ T cells sorted from blood (inferred from file names), sampled from a patient given nivolumab and ipilimumab in sequence. These TCRs come from a human donor with melanoma. Both conserved end residues are part of each CDR3. Fields, in order: CDR3 protein, CDR3 DNA, J gene, V gene, clone size, D gene. The D gene is left open where the match is weak. Only some rows state a clone size, as once, few, many or a class for expanded clones.

cdr3_aa: CASSLYRFTEAFF; cdr3_nt: TGTGCCAGCAGTTTATATCGGTTCACTGAAGCTTTCTTT; j_call: TRBJ1-1; v_call: TRBV27; clone_size: few; d_call: NA
cdr3_aa: CASSSGQGRGYTF; cdr3_nt: TGTGCCAGCAGCTCCGGACAGGGAAGGGGCTACACCTTC; j_call: TRBJ1-2; v_call: TRBV5-4; clone_size: few; d_call: TRBD1
cdr3_aa: CASSENRGPTNEKLFF; cdr3_nt: TGTGCCAGCAGCGAAAACAGGGGGCCAACTAATGAAAAACTGTTTTTT; j_call: TRBJ1-4; v_call: TRBV7-9; clone_size: NA; d_call: TRBD1
cdr3_aa: CASSLTGQASYGYTF; cdr3_nt: TGTGCCAGCAGCTTGACCGGACAGGCCAGCTATGGCTACACCTTC; j_call: TRBJ1-2; v_call: TRBV7-8; clone_size: once; d_call: TRBD1
cdr3_aa: CSVEQGVNYGYTF; cdr3_nt: TGCAGCGTTGAACAGGGGGTGAATTATGGCTACACCTTC; j_call: TRBJ1-2; v_call: TRBV29-1; clone_size: once; d_call: TRBD1
cdr3_aa: CASSPGQRWDEKLFF; cdr3_nt: TGTGCCAGCAGTCCCGGACAGCGGTGGGATGAAAAACTGTTTTTT; j_call: TRBJ1-4; v_call: TRBV27; clone_size: NA; d_call: NA
cdr3_aa: CASSLRTGGLAGGYEQYF; cdr3_nt: TGTGCCAGCAGTCTCCGGACAGGCGGACTAGCGGGAGGGTACGAGCAGTACTTC; j_call: TRBJ2-7; v_call: TRBV27; clone_size: NA; d_call: TRBD2
cdr3_aa: CAWSGFQGRWTEAFF; cdr3_nt: TGTGCCTGGAGTGGGTTTCAGGGGCGTTGGACTGAAGCTTTCTTT; j_call: TRBJ1-1; v_call: TRBV30; clone_size: NA; d_call: NA
cdr3_aa: CSVGGGYEQYF; cdr3_nt: TGCAGCGTTGGCGGGGGCTACGAGCAGTACTTC; j_call: TRBJ2-7; v_call: TRBV29-1; clone_size: NA; d_call: TRBD2
cdr3_aa: CASSLSRPDTQYF; cdr3_nt: TGTGCCAGCAGTTTATCGAGGCCAGATACGCAGTATTTT; j_call: TRBJ2-3; v_call: TRBV27; clone_size: NA; d_call: NA
cdr3_aa: CASSPGSYEQYF; cdr3_nt: TGTGCCAGCAGCCCGGGGTCCTACGAGCAGTACTTC; j_call: TRBJ2-7; v_call: TRBV7-9; clone_size: few; d_call: NA
cdr3_aa: CASSPTGGGTYEQYF; cdr3_nt: TGTGCCAGCAGTCCGACAGGGGGCGGGACCTACGAGCAGTACTTC; j_call: TRBJ2-7; v_call: TRBV27; clone_size: NA; d_call: TRBD1
cdr3_aa: CASSPGQEQYF; cdr3_nt: TGTGCCAGCAGCCCCGGACAGGAGCAGTACTTC; j_call: TRBJ2-7; v_call: TRBV7-9; clone_size: NA; d_call: NA
cdr3_aa: CASSWGAFLSYNEQFF; cdr3_nt: TGTGCCAGCAGTTGGGGCGCCTTCCTGTCCTACAATGAGCAGTTCTTC; j_call: TRBJ2-1; v_call: TRBV27; clone_size: few; d_call: NA
cdr3_aa: CASSQEGGRYQPQHF; cdr3_nt: TGTGCCAGCAGCCAAGAGGGGGGTCGGTATCAGCCCCAGCATTTT; j_call: TRBJ1-5; v_call: TRBV4-1; clone_size: NA; d_call: NA
cdr3_aa: CASSLAVGAPGELFF; cdr3_nt: TGTGCCAGCAGCCTAGCCGTGGGTGCCCCCGGGGAGCTGTTTTTT; j_call: TRBJ2-2; v_call: TRBV27; clone_size: NA; d_call: NA
cdr3_aa: CATSRDQGWQYF; cdr3_nt: TGTGCCACCAGCAGAGATCAGGGATGGCAGTACTTC; j_call: TRBJ2-7; v_call: TRBV15; clone_size: NA; d_call: NA
cdr3_aa: CAWRSWDRGYEQYF; cdr3_nt: TGTGCCTGGAGATCCTGGGACAGGGGTTACGAGCAGTACTTC; j_call: TRBJ2-7; v_call: TRBV30; clone_size: NA; d_call: TRBD1
cdr3_aa: CASSTKTGSHNEQFF; cdr3_nt: TGTGCCAGCAGTACAAAGACAGGGTCCCACAATGAGCAGTTCTTC; j_call: TRBJ2-1; v_call: TRBV27; clone_size: NA; d_call: TRBD1
cdr3_aa: CASSLLWPSETSGKRRDTQYF; cdr3_nt: TGTGCCAGCAGTCTACTATGGCCCTCCGAGACTAGCGGGAAAAGGAGAGATACGCAGTATTTT; j_call: TRBJ2-3; v_call: TRBV28; clone_size: few; d_call: TRBD2
cdr3_aa: CASSLGTGPYEQYF; cdr3_nt: TGTGCCAGCAGCTTGGGGACAGGGCCCTACGAGCAGTACTTC; j_call: TRBJ2-7; v_call: TRBV11-3; clone_size: NA; d_call: TRBD1
cdr3_aa: CASSYGTGGEQYF; cdr3_nt: TGTGCCAGCAGTTATGGGACAGGGGGTGAGCAGTACTTC; j_call: TRBJ2-7; v_call: TRBV6-6; clone_size: NA; d_call: TRBD1
cdr3_aa: CASSFGQEAFF; cdr3_nt: TGTGCCAGCAGCTTTGGACAAGAAGCTTTCTTT; j_call: TRBJ1-1; v_call: TRBV11-3; clone_size: few; d_call: NA
cdr3_aa: CASSPAGQYNEQFF; cdr3_nt: TGTGCCAGCAGTCCAGCGGGGCAATACAATGAGCAGTTCTTC; j_call: TRBJ2-1; v_call: TRBV6-5; clone_size: NA; d_call: TRBD2
cdr3_aa: CASSQDSGSSYEQYF; cdr3_nt: TGTGCCAGCAGCCAAGACAGTGGGAGCTCCTACGAGCAGTACTTC; j_call: TRBJ2-7; v_call: TRBV4-2; clone_size: NA; d_call: NA
cdr3_aa: CASSHLSGGLAQNYEQYF; cdr3_nt: TGTGCCAGCAGTCACCTCTCCGGGGGACTAGCGCAAAACTACGAGCAGTACTTC; j_call: TRBJ2-7; v_call: TRBV28; clone_size: NA; d_call: TRBD2
cdr3_aa: CASSLTETYEQYF; cdr3_nt: TGTGCCAGCAGCCTGACAGAGACCTACGAGCAGTACTTC; j_call: TRBJ2-7; v_call: TRBV7-9; clone_size: NA; d_call: NA
cdr3_aa: CASRQGSAEQYF; cdr3_nt: TGTGCCAGCCGGCAGGGGAGTGCCGAGCAGTACTTC; j_call: TRBJ2-7; v_call: TRBV6-6; clone_size: NA; d_call: NA
cdr3_aa: CASSFGGASSYEQYF; cdr3_nt: TGTGCCAGCAGCTTTGGCGGGGCGAGCTCCTACGAGCAGTACTTC; j_call: TRBJ2-7; v_call: TRBV19; clone_size: NA; d_call: NA
cdr3_aa: CASQQGTSYEQYF; cdr3_nt: TGTGCCAGCCAACAGGGTACCTCCTACGAGCAGTACTTC; j_call: TRBJ2-7; v_call: TRBV6-1; clone_size: NA; d_call: NA
cdr3_aa: CASSSPRGVSEQYF; cdr3_nt: TGTGCCAGCAGCTCCCCCCGGGGGGTATCCGAGCAGTACTTC; j_call: TRBJ2-7; v_call: TRBV7-9; clone_size: NA; d_call: TRBD2
cdr3_aa: CASSIGSSYEQYF; cdr3_nt: TGTGCCAGCAGCATCGGGAGCTCCTACGAGCAGTACTTC; j_call: TRBJ2-7; v_call: TRBV7-2; clone_size: NA; d_call: NA
cdr3_aa: CASSLTGLAPWEQYF; cdr3_nt: TGTGCCAGCAGCTTAACGGGACTAGCCCCCTGGGAGCAGTACTTC; j_call: TRBJ2-7; v_call: TRBV13; clone_size: NA; d_call: TRBD2
cdr3_aa: CASSQGSAGEQFF; cdr3_nt: TGCGCCAGCAGCCAAGGTAGCGCCGGTGAGCAGTTCTTC; j_call: TRBJ2-1; v_call: TRBV4-1; clone_size: NA; d_call: NA
cdr3_aa: CASSLQGHEQYF; cdr3_nt: TGCGCCAGCAGCTTACAGGGCCACGAGCAGTACTTC; j_call: TRBJ2-7; v_call: TRBV5-1; clone_size: few; d_call: NA
cdr3_aa: CASSLPIYTGTYEQYF; cdr3_nt: TGTGCCAGCAGCTTACCAATCTATACAGGGACCTACGAGCAGTACTTC; j_call: TRBJ2-7; v_call: TRBV7-2; clone_size: few; d_call: NA
cdr3_aa: CASSLGGGSPLHF; cdr3_nt: TGTGCCAGCAGCTTAGGGGGGGGTTCACCCCTCCACTTT; j_call: TRBJ1-6; v_call: TRBV7-2; clone_size: once; d_call: NA
cdr3_aa: CASSFTGGWNTEAFF; cdr3_nt: TGTGCCAGCAGCTTCACAGGGGGCTGGAACACTGAAGCTTTCTTT; j_call: TRBJ1-1; v_call: TRBV7-2; clone_size: NA; d_call: TRBD1
cdr3_aa: CASSSGLATINEQFF; cdr3_nt: TGTGCCAGCAGCTCGGGACTAGCAACGATTAATGAGCAGTTCTTC; j_call: TRBJ2-1; v_call: TRBV7-9; clone_size: NA; d_call: TRBD2
cdr3_aa: CASSSDRGVYEQYF; cdr3_nt: TGTGCCAGCAGCTCCGACAGGGGTGTGTACGAGCAGTACTTC; j_call: TRBJ2-7; v_call: TRBV7-9; clone_size: few; d_call: TRBD1
cdr3_aa: CALRDRGQHEQYF; cdr3_nt: TGTGCCCTTAGAGACAGGGGGCAACACGAGCAGTACTTC; j_call: TRBJ2-7; v_call: TRBV2; clone_size: NA; d_call: TRBD1
cdr3_aa: CASSFYNQPQHF; cdr3_nt: TGTGCCAGCAGCTTTTATAATCAGCCCCAGCATTTT; j_call: TRBJ1-5; v_call: TRBV7-6; clone_size: NA; d_call: NA
cdr3_aa: CASSIGPRGEQYF; cdr3_nt: TGTGCCAGTAGTATAGGACCCAGAGGGGAGCAGTACTTC; j_call: TRBJ2-7; v_call: TRBV19; clone_size: NA; d_call: NA
cdr3_aa: CASSSGTGHFYEQYF; cdr3_nt: TGTGCCAGCAGCTCCGGGACAGGGCATTTCTACGAGCAGTACTTC; j_call: TRBJ2-7; v_call: TRBV5-4; clone_size: NA; d_call: TRBD1
cdr3_aa: CASSMVGREQYF; cdr3_nt: TGTGCCAGTAGTATGGTGGGGCGCGAGCAGTACTTC; j_call: TRBJ2-7; v_call: TRBV19; clone_size: NA; d_call: NA
cdr3_aa: CASSLGRGSNQPQHF; cdr3_nt: TGTGCCAGCAGCTTAGGACGGGGTAGCAATCAGCCCCAGCATTTT; j_call: TRBJ1-5; v_call: TRBV6-5; clone_size: NA; d_call: NA
cdr3_aa: CASSYIGTSGSTDTQYF; cdr3_nt: TGTGCCAGCAGTTACATTGGGACTAGCGGTAGCACAGATACGCAGTATTTT; j_call: TRBJ2-3; v_call: TRBV6-8; clone_size: once; d_call: TRBD2
cdr3_aa: CASSLAAGSFYEQYF; cdr3_nt: TGTGCCAGCAGTTTAGCGGCGGGATCCTTCTACGAGCAGTACTTC; j_call: TRBJ2-7; v_call: TRBV27; clone_size: NA; d_call: NA
cdr3_aa: CASSVGAAPLAYGYTF; cdr3_nt: TGTGCCAGCAGCGTAGGGGCAGCGCCGCTAGCCTATGGCTACACCTTC; j_call: TRBJ1-2; v_call: TRBV9; clone_size: NA; d_call: NA